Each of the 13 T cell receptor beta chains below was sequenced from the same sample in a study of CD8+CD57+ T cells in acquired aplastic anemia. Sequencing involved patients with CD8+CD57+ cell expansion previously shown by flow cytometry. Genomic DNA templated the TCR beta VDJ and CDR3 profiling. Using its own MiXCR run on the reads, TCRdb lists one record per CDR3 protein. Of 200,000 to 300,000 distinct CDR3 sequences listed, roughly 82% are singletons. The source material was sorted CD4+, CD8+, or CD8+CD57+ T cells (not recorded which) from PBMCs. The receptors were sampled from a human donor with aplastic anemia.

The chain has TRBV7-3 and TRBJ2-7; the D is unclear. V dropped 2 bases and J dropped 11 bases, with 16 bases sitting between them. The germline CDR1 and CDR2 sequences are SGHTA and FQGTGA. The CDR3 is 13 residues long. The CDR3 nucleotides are TGTGCCAGCAGCTTAGCCCCCTCGACAAAGGAGTACTTC. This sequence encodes CASSLAPSTKEYF.

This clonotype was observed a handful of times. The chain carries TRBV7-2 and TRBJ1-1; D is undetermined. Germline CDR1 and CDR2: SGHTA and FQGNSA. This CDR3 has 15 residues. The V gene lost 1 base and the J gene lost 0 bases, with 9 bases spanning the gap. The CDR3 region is CASSLVVSMNTEAFF. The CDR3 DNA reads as TGTGCCAGCAGCTTAGTTGTCAGCATGAACACTGAAGCTTTCTTT.

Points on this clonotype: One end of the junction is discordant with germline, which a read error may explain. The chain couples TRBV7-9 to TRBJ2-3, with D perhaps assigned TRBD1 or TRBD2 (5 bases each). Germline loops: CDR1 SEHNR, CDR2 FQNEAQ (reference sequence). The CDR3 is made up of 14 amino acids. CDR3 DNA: TGTGCCAGCAGCACGGCACAGGCTGGGCGAGCGGTACGTTTT. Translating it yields CASSTAQAGRAVRF.

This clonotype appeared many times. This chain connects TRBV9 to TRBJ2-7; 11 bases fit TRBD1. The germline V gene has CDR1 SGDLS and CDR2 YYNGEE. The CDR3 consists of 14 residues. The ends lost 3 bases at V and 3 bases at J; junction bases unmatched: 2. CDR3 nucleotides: TGTGCCAGCAGCGCCGGGACAGGGGGCTACGAGCAGTACTTC. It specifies CASSAGTGGYEQYF.

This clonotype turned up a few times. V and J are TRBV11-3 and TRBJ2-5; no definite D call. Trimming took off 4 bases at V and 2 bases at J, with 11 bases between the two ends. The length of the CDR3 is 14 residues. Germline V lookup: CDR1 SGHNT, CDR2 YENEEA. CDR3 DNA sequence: TGTGCCAGCAGCTGGGATTCGACACAAGAGACCCAGTACTTC. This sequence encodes CASSWDSTQETQYF. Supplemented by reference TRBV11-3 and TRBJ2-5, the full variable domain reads EAGVVQSPRYKIIEKKQPVAFWCNPISGHNTLYWYLQNLGQGPELLIRYENEEAVDDSQLPKDRFSAERLKGVDSTLKIQPAELGDSAVYLCASSWDSTQETQYFGPGTRLLVL.

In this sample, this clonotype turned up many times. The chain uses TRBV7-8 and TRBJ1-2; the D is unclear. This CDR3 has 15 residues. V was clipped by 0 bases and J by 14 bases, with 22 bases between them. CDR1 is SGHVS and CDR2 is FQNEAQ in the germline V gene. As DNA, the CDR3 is TGTGCCAGCAGCTTAGCGGGAGGTCCCGATACGGGGTATACCTTC. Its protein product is CASSLAGGPDTGYTF.

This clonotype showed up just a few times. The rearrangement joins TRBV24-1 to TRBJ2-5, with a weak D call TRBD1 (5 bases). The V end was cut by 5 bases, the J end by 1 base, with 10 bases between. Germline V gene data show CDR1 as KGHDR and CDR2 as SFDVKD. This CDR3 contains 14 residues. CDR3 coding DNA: TGTGCCACCAGTGCCCTCGACAGCCAAGAGACCCAGTACTTC. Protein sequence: CATSALDSQETQYF.

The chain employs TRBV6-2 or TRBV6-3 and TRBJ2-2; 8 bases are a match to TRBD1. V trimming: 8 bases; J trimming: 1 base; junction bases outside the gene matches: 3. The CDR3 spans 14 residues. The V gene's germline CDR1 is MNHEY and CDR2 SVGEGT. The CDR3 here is CASYGQGNTGELFF. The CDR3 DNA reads TGTGCCAGCTACGGACAGGGGAACACCGGGGAGCTGTTTTTT.

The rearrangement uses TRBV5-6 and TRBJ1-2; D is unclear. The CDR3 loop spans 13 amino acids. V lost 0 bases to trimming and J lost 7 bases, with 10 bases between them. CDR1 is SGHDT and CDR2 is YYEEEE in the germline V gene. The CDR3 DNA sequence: TGTGCCAGCAGCTTGGCCATAGCAGGTGGCTACACCTTC. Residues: CASSLAIAGGYTF.

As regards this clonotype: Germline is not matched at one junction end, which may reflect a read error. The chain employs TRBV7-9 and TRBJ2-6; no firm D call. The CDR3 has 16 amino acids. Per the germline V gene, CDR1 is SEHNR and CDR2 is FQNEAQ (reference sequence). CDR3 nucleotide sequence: TGCGCCAGACGCCAGGCGATGACCTCTGGGGCCAACGTCCTGACTTTC. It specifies CARRQAMTSGANVLTF. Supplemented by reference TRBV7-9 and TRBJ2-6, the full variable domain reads DTGVSQNPRHKITKRGQNVTFRCDPISEHNRLYWYRQTLGQGPEFLTYFQNEAQLEKSRLLSDRFSAERPKGSFSTLEIQRTEQGDSAMYLCARRQAMTSGANVLTFGAGSRLTVL.

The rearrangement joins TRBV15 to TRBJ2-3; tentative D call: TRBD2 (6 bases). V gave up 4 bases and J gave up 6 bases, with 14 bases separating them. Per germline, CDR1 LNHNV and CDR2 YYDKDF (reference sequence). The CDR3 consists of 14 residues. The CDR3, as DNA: TGTGCCACCAGCATCGCGCGGGGTCACGATACGCAGTATTTT. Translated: CATSIARGHDTQYF.

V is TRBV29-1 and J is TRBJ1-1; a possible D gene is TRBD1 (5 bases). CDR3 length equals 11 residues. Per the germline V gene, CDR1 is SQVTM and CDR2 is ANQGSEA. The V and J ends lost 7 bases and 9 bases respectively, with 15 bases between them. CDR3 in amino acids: CSADVPGKAFF. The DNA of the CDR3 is TGCAGCGCTGACGTGCCAGGGAAAGCTTTCTTT.

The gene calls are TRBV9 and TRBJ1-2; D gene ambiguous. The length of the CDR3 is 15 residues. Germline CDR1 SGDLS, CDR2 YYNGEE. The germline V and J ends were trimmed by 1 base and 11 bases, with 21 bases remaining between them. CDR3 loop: CASSVPVDAVFGYTF. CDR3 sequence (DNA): TGTGCCAGCAGCGTACCCGTAGACGCCGTCTTTGGGTACACCTTC.